The entry below gives a single T cell receptor beta chain sequence along with its context. The sample is drawn from a study of T-cell memory formation after mild COVID-19. One entry per CDR3 protein results from TCRdb running MiXCR on the 5' RACE reads. Among around 320,000 distinct CDR3 sequences listed, more than 13% were seen once. This TCR was sampled from a man aged 18-30 years who had mild COVID-19 (a few samples of this study predate the infection). Cell type and time point are not known. Source material: PBMCs or a T cell subset sorted from them (not recorded which).

CDR3 sequence (DNA): TGCAGTGCTAGAGAAATACAGGGAGGGGCCCGAGAGACCCAGTACTTC. Translating gives CSAREIQGGARETQYF. The rearrangement uses TRBV20-1 and TRBJ2-5, with D maybe TRBD2 (7 bases). V lost 0 bases, J lost 4 bases, and 18 bases lay in between. Germline values: CDR1 DFQATT, CDR2 SNEGSKA (reference sequence). CDR3 length: 16 amino acids.